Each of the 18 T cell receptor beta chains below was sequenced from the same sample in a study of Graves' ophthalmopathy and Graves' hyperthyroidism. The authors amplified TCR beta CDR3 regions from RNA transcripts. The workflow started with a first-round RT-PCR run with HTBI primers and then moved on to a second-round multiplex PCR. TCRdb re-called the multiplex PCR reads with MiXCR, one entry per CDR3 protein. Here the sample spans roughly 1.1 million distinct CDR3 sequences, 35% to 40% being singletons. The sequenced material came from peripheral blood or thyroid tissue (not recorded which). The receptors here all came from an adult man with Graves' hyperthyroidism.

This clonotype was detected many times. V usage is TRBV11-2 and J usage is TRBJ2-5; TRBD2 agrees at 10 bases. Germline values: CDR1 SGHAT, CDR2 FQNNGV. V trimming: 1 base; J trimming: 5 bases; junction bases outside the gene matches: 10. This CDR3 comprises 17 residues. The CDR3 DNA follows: TGTGCCAGCAGCTTAGGGGCAGTTACTAGCGGGGTTGAGACCCAGTACTTC. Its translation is CASSLGAVTSGVETQYF.

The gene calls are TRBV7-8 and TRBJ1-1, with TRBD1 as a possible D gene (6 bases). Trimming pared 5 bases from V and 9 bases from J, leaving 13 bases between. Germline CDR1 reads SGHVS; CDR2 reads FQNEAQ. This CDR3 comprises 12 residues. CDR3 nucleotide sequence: TGTGCCAGCAGCCCAGGGGTGGAGAAAGCTTTCTTT. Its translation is CASSPGVEKAFF.

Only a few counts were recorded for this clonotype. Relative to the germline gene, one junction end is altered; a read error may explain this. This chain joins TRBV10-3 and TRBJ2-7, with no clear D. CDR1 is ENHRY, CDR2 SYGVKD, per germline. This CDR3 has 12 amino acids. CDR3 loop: CASSYGFSEQYF. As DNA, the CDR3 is TGTGCCAGCAGTTACGGGTTTAGCGAGCAGTACTTC.

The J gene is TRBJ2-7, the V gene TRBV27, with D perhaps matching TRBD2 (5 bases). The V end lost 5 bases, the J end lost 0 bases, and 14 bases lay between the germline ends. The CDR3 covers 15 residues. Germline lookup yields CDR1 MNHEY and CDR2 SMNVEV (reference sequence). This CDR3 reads CASSRVARASYEQYF. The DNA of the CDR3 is TGTGCCAGCAGTCGGGTAGCGAGAGCCTCCTACGAGCAGTACTTC.

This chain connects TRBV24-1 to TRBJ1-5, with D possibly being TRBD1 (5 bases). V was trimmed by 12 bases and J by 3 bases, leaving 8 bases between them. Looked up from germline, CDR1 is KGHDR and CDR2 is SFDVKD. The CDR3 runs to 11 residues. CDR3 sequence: CADSLNQPQHF. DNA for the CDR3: TGTGCCGACAGTCTCAATCAGCCCCAGCATTTT.

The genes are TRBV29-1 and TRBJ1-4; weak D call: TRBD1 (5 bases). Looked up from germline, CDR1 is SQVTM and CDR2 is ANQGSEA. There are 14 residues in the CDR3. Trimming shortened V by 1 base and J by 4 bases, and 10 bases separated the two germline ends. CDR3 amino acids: CSVEGPGGNEKLFF. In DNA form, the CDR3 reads TGCAGCGTTGAAGGGCCCGGGGGTAATGAAAAACTGTTTTTT.

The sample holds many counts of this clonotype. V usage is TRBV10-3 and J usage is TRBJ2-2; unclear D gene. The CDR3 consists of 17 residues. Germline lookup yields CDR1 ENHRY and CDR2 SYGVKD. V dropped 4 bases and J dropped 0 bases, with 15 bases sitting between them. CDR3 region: CAISARVAHANTGELFF. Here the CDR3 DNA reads TGTGCCATCAGTGCACGAGTTGCGCACGCGAACACCGGGGAGCTGTTTTTT.

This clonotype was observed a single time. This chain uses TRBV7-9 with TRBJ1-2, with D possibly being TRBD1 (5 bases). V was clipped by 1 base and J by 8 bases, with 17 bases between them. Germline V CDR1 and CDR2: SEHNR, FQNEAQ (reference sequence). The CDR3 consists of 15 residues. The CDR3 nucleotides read TGTGCCAGCAGCTTAGTTTCAGGGTCCATCTTCGGCTACACCTTC. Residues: CASSLVSGSIFGYTF.

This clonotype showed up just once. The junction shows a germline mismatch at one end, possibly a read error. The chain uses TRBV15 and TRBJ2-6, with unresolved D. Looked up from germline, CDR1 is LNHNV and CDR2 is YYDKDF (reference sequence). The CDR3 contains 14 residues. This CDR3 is CATSRDPGTGSEAF. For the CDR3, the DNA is TGTGCCACCAGCAGAGATCCAGGCACCGGATCTGAAGCTTTC.

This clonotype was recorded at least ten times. The CDR3 DNA sequence: TGTGCCAGCAGCGCGACAGGGTGGGGGGCCAACGTCCTGACTTTC. It encodes CASSATGWGANVLTF. The chain uses TRBV11-2 and TRBJ2-6, with 7 bases lining up with TRBD1. Germline values: CDR1 SGHAT, CDR2 FQNNGV. V shed 5 bases and J 4 bases; nucleotides not matched to a gene: 5. The CDR3 extends over 15 amino acids.

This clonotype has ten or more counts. CDR3 in amino acids: CASEGGTGAPLHF. CDR3 in DNA: TGTGCCAGCGAAGGTGGGACAGGAGCACCCCTCCACTTT. The chain carries TRBV9 and TRBJ1-6, with 8 bases aligning to TRBD1. V trimming: 7 bases; J trimming: 11 bases; junction bases outside the gene matches: 8. Germline lookup yields CDR1 SGDLS and CDR2 YYNGEE. CDR3 size: 13 residues.

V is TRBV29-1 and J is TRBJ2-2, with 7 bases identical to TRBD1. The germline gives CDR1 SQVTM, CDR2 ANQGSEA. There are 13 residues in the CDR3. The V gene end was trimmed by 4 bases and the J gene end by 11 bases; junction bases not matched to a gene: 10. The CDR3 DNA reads TGCAGCGTTGGGGACAGTCCAACCTACGAGCTGTTTTTT. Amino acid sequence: CSVGDSPTYELFF.

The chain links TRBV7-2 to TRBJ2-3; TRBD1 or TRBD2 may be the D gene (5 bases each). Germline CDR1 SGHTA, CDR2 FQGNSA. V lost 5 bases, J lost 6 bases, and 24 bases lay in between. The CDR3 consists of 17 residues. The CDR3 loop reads CASSRFRGGRHLDTQYF. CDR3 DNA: TGTGCCAGCAGCCGCTTCCGGGGCGGACGGCACCTCGATACGCAGTATTTT.

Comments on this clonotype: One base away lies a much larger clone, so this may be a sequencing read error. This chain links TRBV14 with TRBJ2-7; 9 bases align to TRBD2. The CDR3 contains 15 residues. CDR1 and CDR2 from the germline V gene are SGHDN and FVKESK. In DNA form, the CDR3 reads TGTGCCAGCAGCCCAAAAGCGGGGGGCGGCTACGAGCAGCACTTC. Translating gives CASSPKAGGGYEQHF.

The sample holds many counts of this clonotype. CDR3: CASSQAVGTDEGNQPQHF. In nucleotides, the CDR3 is TGTGCCAGCAGCCAAGCAGTAGGGACCGACGAGGGCAATCAGCCCCAGCATTTT. The chain combines TRBV4-2 with TRBJ1-5; TRBD1 is a possible D gene (5 bases). This CDR3 comprises 18 residues. Germline V gene sequence: CDR1 LGHNA, CDR2 YNFKEQ. V was shortened by 1 base and J by 2 bases, with 18 bases between the two germline ends.

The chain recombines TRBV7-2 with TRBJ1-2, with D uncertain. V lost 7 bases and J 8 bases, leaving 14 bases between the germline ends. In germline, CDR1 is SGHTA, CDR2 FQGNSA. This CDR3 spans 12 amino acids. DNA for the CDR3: TGTGCCAGCACCCTGGGCCTGGGCGGCTACACCTTC. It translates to CASTLGLGGYTF.

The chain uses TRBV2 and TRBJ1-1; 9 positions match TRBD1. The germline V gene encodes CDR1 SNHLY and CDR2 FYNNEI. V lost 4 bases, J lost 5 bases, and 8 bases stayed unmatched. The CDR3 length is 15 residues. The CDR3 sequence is CASSAPDRGRTEAFF. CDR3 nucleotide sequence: TGTGCCAGCAGTGCACCGGACAGGGGAAGGACTGAAGCTTTCTTT.

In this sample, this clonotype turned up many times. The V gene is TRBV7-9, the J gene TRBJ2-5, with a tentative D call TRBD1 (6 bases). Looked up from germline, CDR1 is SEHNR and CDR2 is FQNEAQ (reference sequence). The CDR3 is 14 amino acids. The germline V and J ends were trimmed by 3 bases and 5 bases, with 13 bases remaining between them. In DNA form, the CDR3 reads TGTGCCAGCAGCTTGGAAGGACAGACGGAGACCCAGTACTTC. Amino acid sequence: CASSLEGQTETQYF.